This T cell receptor beta chain emerged from a study of blood T cell repertoires in COVID-19. Looking at the study overall: Researchers got acute and convalescent COVID-19 samples from the United States, Italy and Spain.

Assay used: immunoSEQ multiplex PCR; TCRdb lists only in-frame clones, some missing. Among 200,000 to 250,000 clones listed, about 90% were seen once. This CDR3 spans 14 amino acids. CDR1 is SEHNR, CDR2 FQNEAQ, per germline (reference sequence). Trimming pared 2 bases from V and 4 bases from J, leaving 8 bases between. The sample consisted of PBMCs or T cells enriched from blood (not recorded which). The V call is TRBV7-9, the J call TRBJ2-2, with D maybe TRBD1 (6 bases). This TCR derives from a woman aged 25 to 39 with acute COVID-19. The CDR3 protein is CASSLQGPTGELFF. The CDR3 coding sequence is TGTGCCAGCAGCTTACAGGGGCCCACCGGGGAGCTGTTTTTT.